This section outlines one T cell receptor (beta chain) sequence together with its context. What it recognizes is unknown. The data belong to a study of blood T cells in healthy people across ages. General study results and limits: Age advanced and TCR beta diversity per million T cells fell, roughly linearly.

V was clipped by 4 bases and J by 6 bases, with 13 bases between them. CDR1 and CDR2 (germline): LGHNA, YSLEER. CDR3 length equals 14 residues. Together with a sample-barcoded 5' primer, a J-beta primer mix was included in a second PCR lasting about 7 to 12 cycles. Each cDNA molecule carried a tag from a template-switch adaptor that contained 12 random nucleotides. TCRdb recomputed calls from the 5' RACE reads with MiXCR, one row per CDR3 protein. The sample lists 790,000 or so distinct CDR3 sequences, 35% to 50% occurring once. Sample: blood. The TCR sequence derives from a man older than 75 in good health. The rearrangement links TRBV4-3 to TRBJ1-5; no clear D gene. The CDR3 region has the DNA TGCGCCAGCAGCCTTAATGGCGTGGGTCAGCCCCAGCATTTT. It yields the protein CASSLNGVGQPQHF.